This note documents a single T cell receptor beta chain sequence. There is no known antigen for this receptor. One base away there is no much larger clone; base qualities are not given. These data are taken from a study of blood T cell repertoires in COVID-19 (dated by TCRdb to 2020 to 2021). Regarding the complete study: Collaborator samples came from the United States, Italy and Spain and covered acute and convalescent phases of COVID-19. The sample metadata nearly always contained a de-identified subject ID, COVID-19 status, age in years and sex. Subjects who had been exposed to COVID-19, were actively infected with it, or had recovered from it provided the deeply sampled blood TCRbeta repertoires that made up the dataset. Where available, HLA class I and class II types were obtained from metadata supplied by the sample provider rather than from assay-based typing. Samples were obtained from the ongoing ImmuneRACE study (first 160 participants) and from 1,000 to 1,500 subjects provided by 6 global collaborators. The repertoires were released in a freely available public database meant as a resource for research on the immune response to SARS-CoV-2. The prospective study material was composed of cDNA or gDNA derived from T cells, B-cell-depleted T cells, or PBMCs. Overall study outcomes, separate from this receptor: The quantity of clinical and demographic metadata differed by source and by participant and was supplied without curation.

There are 17 amino acids in the CDR3, from cysteine to phenylalanine inclusive. The retained sequence is limited to the CDR3, 51 bases, with the frame set at the first base. Reading the germline V gene (reference sequence) gives CDR1 MNHEY and CDR2 SMNVEV. V is clipped by 7 bases and J by 0 bases, and the sequence between their germline boundaries is 19 bases long. Whole blood was collected in K2EDTA tubes by collaborating institutions according to the institutions' own protocols. Collaborator samples were shipped for TCRbeta analysis as frozen whole blood, isolated PBMCs, or DNA extracted from either sample type. The immunoSEQ Assay, a bias-controlled multiplex PCR, was used to amplify TCRbeta CDR3 regions from genomic DNA. Processing in the source paper ran as follows. Within the assay, amplification of reference gene primers was used to estimate how many nucleated cells each sample contained. To quantify the absolute abundance of each unique TCRbeta CDR3 rearrangement, sequence reads were collapsed and filtered. Productive Simpson clonality was computed per sample as the square root of Simpson's diversity index over productive rearrangements. Imported from immuneACCESS, the table was reduced by TCRdb to in-frame sequences with V and J called. These copies leave out some clones; in studies compared against another copy, an unresolved V gene accounts for under half, and the cause of the remainder is not known. The V and J calls and clone size come from that table; D and trimming were worked out from the DNA. For this sample there are around 130,000 clones; around 82% appear just once. Jointly, the top ten make up approximately 1.5% of the sample.

Recombination linked TRBV27 to TRBJ2-1; TRBD1 could be the D gene, as 6 bases match. This sequence originates from a man aged 60 to 75 with acute or convalescent COVID-19. The sequencing input was peripheral blood. The CDR3 is CASTRLFQGSSYNEQFF. The bases read TGTGCCAGCACCAGACTTTTCCAGGGGAGCTCCTACAATGAGCAGTTCTTC.